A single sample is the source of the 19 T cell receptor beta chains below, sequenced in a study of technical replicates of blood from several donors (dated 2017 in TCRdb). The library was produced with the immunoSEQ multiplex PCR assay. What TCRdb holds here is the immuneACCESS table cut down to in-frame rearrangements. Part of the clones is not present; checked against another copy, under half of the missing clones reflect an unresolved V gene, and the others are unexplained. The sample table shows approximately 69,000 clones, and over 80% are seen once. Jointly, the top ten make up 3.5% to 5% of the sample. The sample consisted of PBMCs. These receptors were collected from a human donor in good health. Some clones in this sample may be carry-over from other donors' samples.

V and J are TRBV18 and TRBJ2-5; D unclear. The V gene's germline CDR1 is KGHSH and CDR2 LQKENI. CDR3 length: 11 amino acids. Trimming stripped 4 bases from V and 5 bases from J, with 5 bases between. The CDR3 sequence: CASSLGETQYF. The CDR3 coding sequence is TGTGCCAGCTCACTCGGGGAGACCCAGTACTTC. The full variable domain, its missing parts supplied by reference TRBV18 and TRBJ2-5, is NAGVMQNPRHLVRRRGQEARLRCSPMKGHSHVYWYRQLPEEGLKFMVYLQKENIIDESGMPKERFSAEFPKEGPSILRIQQVVRGDSAAYFCASSLGETQYFGPGTRLLVL.

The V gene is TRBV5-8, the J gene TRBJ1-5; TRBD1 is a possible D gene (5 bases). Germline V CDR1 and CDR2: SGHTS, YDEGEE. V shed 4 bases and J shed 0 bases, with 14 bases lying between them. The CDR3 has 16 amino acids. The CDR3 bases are TGTGCCAGCAGCCTGCACTCGGACAATAGCAATCAGCCCCAGCATTTT. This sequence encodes CASSLHSDNSNQPQHF.

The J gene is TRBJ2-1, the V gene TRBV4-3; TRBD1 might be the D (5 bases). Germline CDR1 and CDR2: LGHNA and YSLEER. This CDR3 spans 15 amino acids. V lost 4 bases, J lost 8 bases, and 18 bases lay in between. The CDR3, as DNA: TGCGCCAGCAGCCCCGTTTGGCAGGGTTACCATGAGCAGTTCTTC. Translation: CASSPVWQGYHEQFF.

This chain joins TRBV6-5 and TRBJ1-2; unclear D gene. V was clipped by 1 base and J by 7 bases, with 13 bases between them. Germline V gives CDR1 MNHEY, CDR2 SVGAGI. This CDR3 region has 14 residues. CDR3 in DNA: TGTGCCAGCAGTTACTTCTCCGCGGCGGCTGGCTACACCTTC. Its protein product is CASSYFSAAAGYTF.

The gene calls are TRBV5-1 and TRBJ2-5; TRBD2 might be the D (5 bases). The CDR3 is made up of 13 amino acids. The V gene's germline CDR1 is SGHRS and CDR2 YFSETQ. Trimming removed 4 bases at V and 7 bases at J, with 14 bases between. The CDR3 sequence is CASSVDSSGTQYF. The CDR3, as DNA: TGCGCCAGCAGCGTGGACTCTTCGGGGACCCAGTACTTC.

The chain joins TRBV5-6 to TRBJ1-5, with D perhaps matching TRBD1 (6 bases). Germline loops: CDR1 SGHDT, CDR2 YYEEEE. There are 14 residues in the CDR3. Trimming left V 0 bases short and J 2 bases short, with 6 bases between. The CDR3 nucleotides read TGTGCCAGCAGCTTGGGGACAGGCAATCAGCCCCAGCATTTT. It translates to CASSLGTGNQPQHF.

The CDR3 DNA reads TGTGCCACCAGCAGAAGTCCGGCGGCAGCCCAAGAGACCCAGTACTTC. Protein sequence: CATSRSPAAAQETQYF. The chain employs TRBV15 and TRBJ2-5; D not resolved. CDR1 and CDR2 (germline): LNHNV, YYDKDF (reference sequence). The CDR3 consists of 16 residues. V was shortened by 2 bases and J by 1 base, with 14 bases between the two germline ends.

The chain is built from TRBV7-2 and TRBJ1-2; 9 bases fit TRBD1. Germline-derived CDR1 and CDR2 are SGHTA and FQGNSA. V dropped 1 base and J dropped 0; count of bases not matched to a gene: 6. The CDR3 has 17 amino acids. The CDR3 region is CASSLVAGTGTNYGYTF. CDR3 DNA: TGTGCCAGCAGCTTAGTAGCCGGGACAGGGACTAACTATGGCTACACCTTC.

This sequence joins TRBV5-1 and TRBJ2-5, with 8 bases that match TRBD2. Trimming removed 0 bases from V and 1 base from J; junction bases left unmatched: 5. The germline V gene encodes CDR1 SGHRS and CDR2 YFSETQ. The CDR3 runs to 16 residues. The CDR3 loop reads CASSLDGGGSQETQYF. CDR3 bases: TGCGCCAGCAGCTTGGACGGCGGGGGGTCCCAAGAGACCCAGTACTTC.

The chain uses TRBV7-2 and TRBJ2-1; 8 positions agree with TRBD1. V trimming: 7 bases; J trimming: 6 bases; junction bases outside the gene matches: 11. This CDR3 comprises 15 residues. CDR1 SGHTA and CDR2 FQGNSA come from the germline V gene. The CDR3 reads CASTPSRDRINEQFF. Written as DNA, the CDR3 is TGTGCCAGCACCCCGTCCCGGGACAGGATCAATGAGCAGTTCTTC.

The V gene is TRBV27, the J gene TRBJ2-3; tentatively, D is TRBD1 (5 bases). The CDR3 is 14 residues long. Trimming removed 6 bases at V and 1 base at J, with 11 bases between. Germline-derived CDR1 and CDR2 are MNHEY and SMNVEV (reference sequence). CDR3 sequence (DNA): TGTGCCAGCAGAAGGGGATCCGGCACAGATACGCAGTATTTT. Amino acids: CASRRGSGTDTQYF.

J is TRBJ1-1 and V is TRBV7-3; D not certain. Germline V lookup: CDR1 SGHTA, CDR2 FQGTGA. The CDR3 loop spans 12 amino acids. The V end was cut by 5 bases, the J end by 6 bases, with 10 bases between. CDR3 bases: TGTGCCAGCAGCAGCCCGCACGCTGAAGCTTTCTTT. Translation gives CASSSPHAEAFF.

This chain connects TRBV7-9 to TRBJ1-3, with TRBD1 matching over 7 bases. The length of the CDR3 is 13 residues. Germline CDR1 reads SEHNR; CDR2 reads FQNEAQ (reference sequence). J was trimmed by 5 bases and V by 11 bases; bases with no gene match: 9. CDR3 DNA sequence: TGTGCCTTAGGGGGGACAGCAAGAAACACCATATATTTT. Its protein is CALGGTARNTIYF.

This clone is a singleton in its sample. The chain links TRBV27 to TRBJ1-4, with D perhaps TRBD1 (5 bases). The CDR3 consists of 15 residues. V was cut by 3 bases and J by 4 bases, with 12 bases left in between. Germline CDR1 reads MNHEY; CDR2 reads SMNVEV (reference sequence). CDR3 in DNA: TGTGCCAGCAGTTTGTCTGGGAGGGGTAATGAAAAACTGTTTTTT. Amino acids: CASSLSGRGNEKLFF.

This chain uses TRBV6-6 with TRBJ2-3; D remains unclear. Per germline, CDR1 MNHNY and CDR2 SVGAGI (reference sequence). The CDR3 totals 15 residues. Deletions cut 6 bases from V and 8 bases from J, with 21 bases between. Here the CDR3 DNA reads TGTGCCAGCAGCCAAATCGTAGCTCTCCTAGGTACGCAGTATTTT. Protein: CASSQIVALLGTQYF.

This CDR3 is CASSLWRTDTQYF. The CDR3 nucleotides are TGTGCCAGCAGCCTTTGGAGGACAGATACGCAGTATTTT. V usage is TRBV5-6 and J usage is TRBJ2-3, with D perhaps matching TRBD2 (5 bases). Looked up from germline, CDR1 is SGHDT and CDR2 is YYEEEE. There are 13 residues in the CDR3. Trimming removed 4 bases from V and 3 bases from J, with 9 bases in between.

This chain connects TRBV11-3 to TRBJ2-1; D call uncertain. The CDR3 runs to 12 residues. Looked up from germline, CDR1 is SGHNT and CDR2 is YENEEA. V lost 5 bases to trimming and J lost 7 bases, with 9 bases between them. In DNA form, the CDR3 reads TGTGCCAGCAGCCCCGGTTTAAATGAGCAGTTCTTC. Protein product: CASSPGLNEQFF.

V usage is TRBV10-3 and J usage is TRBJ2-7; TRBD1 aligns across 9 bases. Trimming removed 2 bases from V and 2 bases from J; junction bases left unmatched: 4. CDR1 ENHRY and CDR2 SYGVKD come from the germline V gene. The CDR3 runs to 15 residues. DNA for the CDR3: TGTGCCATCAGTGAGGGGGGGACAGGGACCTACGAGCAGTACTTC. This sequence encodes CAISEGGTGTYEQYF.

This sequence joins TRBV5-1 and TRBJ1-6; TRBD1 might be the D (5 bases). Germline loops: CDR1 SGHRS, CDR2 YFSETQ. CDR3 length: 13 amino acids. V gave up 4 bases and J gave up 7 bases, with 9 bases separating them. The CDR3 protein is CASSLDTNSPLHF. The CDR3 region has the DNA TGCGCCAGCAGCCTGGACACGAATTCACCCCTCCACTTT.